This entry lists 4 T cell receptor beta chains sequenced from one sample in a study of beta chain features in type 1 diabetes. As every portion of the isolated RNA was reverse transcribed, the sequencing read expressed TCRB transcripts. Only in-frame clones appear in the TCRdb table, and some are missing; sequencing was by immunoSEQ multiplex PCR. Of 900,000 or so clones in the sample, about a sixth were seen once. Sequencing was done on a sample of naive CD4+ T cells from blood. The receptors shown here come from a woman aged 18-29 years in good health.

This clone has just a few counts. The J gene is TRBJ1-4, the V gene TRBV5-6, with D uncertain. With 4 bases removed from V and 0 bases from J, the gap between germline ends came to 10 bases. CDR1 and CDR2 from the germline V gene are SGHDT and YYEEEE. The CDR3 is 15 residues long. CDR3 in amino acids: CASSPQDATNEKLFF. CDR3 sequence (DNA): TGTGCCAGCAGCCCGCAGGATGCAACTAATGAAAAACTGTTTTTT.

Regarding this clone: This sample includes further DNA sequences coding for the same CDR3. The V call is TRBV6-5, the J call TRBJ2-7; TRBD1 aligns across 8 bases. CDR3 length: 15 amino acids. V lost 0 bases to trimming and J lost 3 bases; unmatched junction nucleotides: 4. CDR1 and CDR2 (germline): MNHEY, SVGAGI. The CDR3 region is CASSYSRGQGYEQYF. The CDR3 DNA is TGTGCCAGCAGTTACTCGCGAGGACAGGGCTACGAGCAGTACTTC.

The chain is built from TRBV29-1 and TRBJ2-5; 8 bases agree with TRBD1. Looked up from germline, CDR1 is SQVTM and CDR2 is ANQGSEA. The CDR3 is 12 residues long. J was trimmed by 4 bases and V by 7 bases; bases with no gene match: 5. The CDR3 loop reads CSAQGAGETQYF. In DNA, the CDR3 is TGCAGCGCCCAGGGGGCAGGAGAGACCCAGTACTTC.

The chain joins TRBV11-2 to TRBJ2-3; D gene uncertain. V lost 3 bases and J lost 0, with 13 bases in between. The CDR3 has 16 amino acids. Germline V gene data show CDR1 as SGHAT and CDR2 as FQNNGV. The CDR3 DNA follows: TGTGCCAGCAGCTTTTCTCAGAGAACTAGCACAGATACGCAGTATTTT. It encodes CASSFSQRTSTDTQYF.